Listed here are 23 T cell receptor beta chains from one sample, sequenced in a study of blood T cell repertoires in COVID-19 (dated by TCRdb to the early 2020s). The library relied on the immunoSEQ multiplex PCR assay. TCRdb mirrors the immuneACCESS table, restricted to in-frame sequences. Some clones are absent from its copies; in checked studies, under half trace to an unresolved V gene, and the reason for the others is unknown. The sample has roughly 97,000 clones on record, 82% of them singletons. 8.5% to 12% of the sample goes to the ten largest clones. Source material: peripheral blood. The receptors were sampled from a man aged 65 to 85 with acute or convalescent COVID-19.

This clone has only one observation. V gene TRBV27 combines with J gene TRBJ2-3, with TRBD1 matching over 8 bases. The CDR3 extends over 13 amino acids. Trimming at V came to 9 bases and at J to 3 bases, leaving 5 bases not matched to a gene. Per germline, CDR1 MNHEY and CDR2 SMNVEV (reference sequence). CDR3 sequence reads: CASRTGQTDTQYF. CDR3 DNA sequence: TGTGCCAGTCGGACAGGGCAAACAGATACGCAGTATTTT.

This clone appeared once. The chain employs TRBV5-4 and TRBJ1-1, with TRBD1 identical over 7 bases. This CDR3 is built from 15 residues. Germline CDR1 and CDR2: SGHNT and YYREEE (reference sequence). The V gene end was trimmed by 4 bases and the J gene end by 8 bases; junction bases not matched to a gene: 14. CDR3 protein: CASSLPDRAGKEAFF. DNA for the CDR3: TGTGCCAGCAGCCTTCCCGACAGGGCGGGGAAAGAAGCTTTCTTT.

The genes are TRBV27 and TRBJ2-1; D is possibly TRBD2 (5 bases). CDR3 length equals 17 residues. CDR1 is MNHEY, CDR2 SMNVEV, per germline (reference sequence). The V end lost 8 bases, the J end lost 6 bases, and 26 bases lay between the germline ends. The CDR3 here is CASAVRSKIALGNEQFF. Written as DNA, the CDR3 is TGTGCCAGCGCTGTCAGGTCGAAAATAGCGTTGGGCAATGAGCAGTTCTTC.

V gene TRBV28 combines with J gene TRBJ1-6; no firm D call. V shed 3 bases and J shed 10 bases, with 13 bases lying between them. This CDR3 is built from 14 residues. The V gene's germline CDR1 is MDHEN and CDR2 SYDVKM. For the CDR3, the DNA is TGTGCCAGCAGTTTGGGCCCCGGTATGTCACCCCTCCACTTT. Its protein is CASSLGPGMSPLHF. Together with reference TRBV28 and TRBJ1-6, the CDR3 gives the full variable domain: DVKVTQSSRYLVKRTGEKVFLECVQDMDHENMFWYRQDPGLGLRLIYFSYDVKMKEKGDIPEGYSVSREKKERFSLILESASTNQTSMYLCASSLGPGMSPLHFGNGTRLTVT.

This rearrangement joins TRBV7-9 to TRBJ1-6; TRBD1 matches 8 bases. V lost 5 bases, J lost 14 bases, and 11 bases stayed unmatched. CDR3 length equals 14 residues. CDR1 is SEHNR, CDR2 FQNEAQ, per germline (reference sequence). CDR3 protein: CASSPGQGLMALHF. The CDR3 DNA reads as TGTGCCAGCAGCCCTGGACAGGGTTTGATGGCCCTCCACTTT.

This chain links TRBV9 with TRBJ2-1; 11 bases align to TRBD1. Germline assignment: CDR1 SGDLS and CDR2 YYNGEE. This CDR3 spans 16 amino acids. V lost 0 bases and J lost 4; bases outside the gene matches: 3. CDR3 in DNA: TGTGCCAGCAGCGTAGTAGGGACAGGGGGTTACAATGAGCAGTTCTTC. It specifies CASSVVGTGGYNEQFF.

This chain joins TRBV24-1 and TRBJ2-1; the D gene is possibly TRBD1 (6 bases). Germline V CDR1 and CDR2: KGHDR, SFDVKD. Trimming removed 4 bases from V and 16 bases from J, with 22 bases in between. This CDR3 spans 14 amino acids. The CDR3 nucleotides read TGTGCCACCAGTGACTCGTCCGAAGGGGGAAGGCGATTCTTC. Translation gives CATSDSSEGGRRFF.

CDR3 sequence: CASTVGGGVSYGYTF. The CDR3 DNA sequence: TGTGCCAGCACCGTGGGGGGTGGAGTTTCCTATGGCTACACCTTC. This chain joins TRBV6-5 and TRBJ1-2, with D possibly being TRBD1 (5 bases). Germline assignment: CDR1 MNHEY and CDR2 SVGAGI. The length of the CDR3 is 15 residues. Trimming removed 7 bases at V and 4 bases at J, with 19 bases between.

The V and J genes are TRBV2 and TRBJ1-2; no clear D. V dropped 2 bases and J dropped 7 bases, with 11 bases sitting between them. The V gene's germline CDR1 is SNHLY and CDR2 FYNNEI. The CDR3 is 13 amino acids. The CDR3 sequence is CASSEKPGTGYTF. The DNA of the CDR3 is TGTGCCAGCAGTGAAAAACCAGGTACTGGCTACACCTTC.

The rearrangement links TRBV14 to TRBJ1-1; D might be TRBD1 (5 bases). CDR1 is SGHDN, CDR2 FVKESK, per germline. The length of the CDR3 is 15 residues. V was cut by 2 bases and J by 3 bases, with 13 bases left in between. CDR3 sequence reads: CASSQRQKGDTEAFF. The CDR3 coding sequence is TGTGCCAGCAGCCAAAGACAGAAAGGGGACACTGAAGCTTTCTTT.

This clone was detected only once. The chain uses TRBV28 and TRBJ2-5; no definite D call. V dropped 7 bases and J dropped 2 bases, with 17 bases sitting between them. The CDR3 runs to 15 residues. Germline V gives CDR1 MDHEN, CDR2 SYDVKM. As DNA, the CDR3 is TGTGCCAGCACCTCCCCGCAGGCGATGCAAGAGACCCAGTACTTC. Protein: CASTSPQAMQETQYF.

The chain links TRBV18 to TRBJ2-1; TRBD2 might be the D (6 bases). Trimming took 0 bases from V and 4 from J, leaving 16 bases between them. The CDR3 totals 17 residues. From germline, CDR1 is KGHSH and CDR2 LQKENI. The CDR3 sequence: CASSPPKSASAYNEQFF. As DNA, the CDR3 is TGTGCCAGCTCACCACCGAAATCCGCTAGCGCATACAATGAGCAGTTCTTC.

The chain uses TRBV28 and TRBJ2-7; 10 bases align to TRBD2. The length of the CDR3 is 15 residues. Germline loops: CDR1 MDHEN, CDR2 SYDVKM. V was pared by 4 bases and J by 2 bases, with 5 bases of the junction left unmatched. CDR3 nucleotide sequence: TGTGCCAGCAGTTCCGGACTAGCGGATACCTACGAGCAGTACTTC. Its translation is CASSSGLADTYEQYF.

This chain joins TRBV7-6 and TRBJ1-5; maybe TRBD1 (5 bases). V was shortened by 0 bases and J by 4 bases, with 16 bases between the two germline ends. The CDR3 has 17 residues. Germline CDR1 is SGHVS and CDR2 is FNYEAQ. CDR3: CASSLAAVGQGNQPQHF. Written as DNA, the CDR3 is TGTGCCAGCAGCTTAGCGGCTGTGGGTCAGGGTAATCAGCCCCAGCATTTT.

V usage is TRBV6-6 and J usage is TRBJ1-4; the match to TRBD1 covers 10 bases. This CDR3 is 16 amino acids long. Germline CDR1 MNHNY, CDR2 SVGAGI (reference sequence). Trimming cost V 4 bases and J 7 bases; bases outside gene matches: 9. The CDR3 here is CASSSGDRGVFEKLFF. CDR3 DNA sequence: TGTGCCAGCAGTTCCGGGGACAGGGGAGTTTTTGAAAAACTGTTTTTT.

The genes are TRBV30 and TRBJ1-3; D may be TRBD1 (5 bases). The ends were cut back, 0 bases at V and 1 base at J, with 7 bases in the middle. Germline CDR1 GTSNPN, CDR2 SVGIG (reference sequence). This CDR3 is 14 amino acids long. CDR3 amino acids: CAWSVQASGNTIYF. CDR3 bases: TGTGCCTGGAGTGTACAGGCATCTGGAAACACCATATATTTT.

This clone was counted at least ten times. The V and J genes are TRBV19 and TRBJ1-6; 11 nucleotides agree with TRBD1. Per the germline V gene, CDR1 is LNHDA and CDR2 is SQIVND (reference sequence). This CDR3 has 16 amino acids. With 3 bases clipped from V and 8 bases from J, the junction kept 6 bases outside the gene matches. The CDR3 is CASSMAGTGGHSPLHF. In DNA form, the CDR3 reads TGTGCCAGTAGTATGGCCGGGACAGGGGGTCATTCACCCCTCCACTTT.

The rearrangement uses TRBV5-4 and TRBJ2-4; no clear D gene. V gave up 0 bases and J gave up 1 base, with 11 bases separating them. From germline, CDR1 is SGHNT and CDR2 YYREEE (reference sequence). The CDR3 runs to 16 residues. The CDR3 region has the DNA TGTGCCAGCAGCTTGGACCTGGGCCCTGCCAAAAACATTCAGTACTTC. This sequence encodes CASSLDLGPAKNIQYF. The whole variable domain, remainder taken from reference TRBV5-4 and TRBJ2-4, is ETGVTQSPTHLIKTRGQQVTLRCSSQSGHNTVSWYQQALGQGPQFIFQYYREEENGRGNFPPRFSGLQFPNYSSELNVNALELDDSALYLCASSLDLGPAKNIQYFGAGTRLSVL.

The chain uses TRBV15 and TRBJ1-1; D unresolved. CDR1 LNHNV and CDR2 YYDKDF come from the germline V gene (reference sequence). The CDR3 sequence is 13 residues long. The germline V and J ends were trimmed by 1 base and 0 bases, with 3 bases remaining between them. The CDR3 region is CATSRAVNTEAFF. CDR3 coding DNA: TGTGCCACCAGCAGAGCAGTGAACACTGAAGCTTTCTTT.

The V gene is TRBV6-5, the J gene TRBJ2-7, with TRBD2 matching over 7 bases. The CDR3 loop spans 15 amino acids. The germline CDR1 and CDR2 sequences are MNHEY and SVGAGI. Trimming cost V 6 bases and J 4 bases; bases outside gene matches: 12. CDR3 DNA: TGTGCCAGCAGATCACTAGTGCCCGGGGGGTACGAGCAGTACTTC. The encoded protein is CASRSLVPGGYEQYF.

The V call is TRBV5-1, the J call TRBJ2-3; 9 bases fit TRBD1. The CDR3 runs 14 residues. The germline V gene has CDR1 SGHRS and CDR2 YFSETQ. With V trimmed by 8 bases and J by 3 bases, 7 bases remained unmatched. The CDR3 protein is CASKPGQGTDTQYF. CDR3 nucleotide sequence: TGCGCCAGTAAACCGGGACAGGGTACAGATACGCAGTATTTT.

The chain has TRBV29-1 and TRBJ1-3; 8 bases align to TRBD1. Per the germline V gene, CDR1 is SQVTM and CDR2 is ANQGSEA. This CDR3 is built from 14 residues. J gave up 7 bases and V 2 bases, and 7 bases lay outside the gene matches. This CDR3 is CSVEFAGGANTIYF. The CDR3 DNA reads TGCAGCGTTGAATTTGCAGGGGGCGCGAACACCATATATTTT.

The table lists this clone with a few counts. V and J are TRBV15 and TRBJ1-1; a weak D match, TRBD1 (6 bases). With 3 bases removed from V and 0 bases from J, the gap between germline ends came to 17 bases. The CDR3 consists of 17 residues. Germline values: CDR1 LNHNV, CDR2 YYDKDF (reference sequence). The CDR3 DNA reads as TGTGCCACCAGCAGGGGGTTATCCAAGGGGGTGAACACTGAAGCTTTCTTT. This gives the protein CATSRGLSKGVNTEAFF. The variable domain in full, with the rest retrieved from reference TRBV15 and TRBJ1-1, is DAMVIQNPRYQVTQFGKPVTLSCSQTLNHNVMYWYQQKSSQAPKLLFHYYDKDFNNEADTPDNFQSRRPNTSFCFLDIRSPGLGDTAMYLCATSRGLSKGVNTEAFFGQGTRLTVV.